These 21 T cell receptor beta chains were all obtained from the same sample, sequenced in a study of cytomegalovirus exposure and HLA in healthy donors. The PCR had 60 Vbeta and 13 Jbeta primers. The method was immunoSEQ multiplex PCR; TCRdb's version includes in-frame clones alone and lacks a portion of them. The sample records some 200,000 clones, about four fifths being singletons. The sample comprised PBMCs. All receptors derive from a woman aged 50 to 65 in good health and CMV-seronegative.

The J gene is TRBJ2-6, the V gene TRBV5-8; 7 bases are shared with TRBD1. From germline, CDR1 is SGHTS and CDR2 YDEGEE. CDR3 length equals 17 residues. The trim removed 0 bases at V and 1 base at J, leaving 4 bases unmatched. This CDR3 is CASSLEQGRSGANVLTF. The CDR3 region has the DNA TGTGCCAGCAGCTTGGAACAGGGGCGGTCTGGGGCCAACGTCCTGACTTTC.

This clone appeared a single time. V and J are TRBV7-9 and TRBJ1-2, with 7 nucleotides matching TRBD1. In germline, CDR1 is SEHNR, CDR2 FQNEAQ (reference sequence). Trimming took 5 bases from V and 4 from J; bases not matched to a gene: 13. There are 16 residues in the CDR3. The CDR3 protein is CASSPGGVQGFYGYTF. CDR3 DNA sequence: TGTGCCAGCAGCCCGGGCGGGGTACAGGGGTTCTATGGCTACACCTTC.

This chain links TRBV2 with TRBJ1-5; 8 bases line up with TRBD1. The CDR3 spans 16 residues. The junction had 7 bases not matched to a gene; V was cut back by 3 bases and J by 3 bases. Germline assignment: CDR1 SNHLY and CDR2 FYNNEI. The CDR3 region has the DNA TGTGCCAGCAGTGAGTCGCCAGGGGGCTACAATCAGCCCCAGCATTTT. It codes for CASSESPGGYNQPQHF.

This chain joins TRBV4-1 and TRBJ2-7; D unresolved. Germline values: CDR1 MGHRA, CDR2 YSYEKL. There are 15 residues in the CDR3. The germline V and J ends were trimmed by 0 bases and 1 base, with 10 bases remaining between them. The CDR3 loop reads CASSQDRHISYEQYF. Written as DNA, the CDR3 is TGCGCCAGCAGCCAAGACCGACACATATCCTACGAGCAGTACTTC.

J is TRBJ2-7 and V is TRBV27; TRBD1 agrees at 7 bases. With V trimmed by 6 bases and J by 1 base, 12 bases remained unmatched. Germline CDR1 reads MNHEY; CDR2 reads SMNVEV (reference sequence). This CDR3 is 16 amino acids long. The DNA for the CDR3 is TGTGCCAGCAGGAGGGGAACAGGGGATAGTTCCTACGAGCAGTACTTC. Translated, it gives CASRRGTGDSSYEQYF.

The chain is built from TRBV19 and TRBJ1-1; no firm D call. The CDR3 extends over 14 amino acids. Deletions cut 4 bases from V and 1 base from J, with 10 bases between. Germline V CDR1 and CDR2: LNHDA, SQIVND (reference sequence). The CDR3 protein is CASSRWAPNTEAFF. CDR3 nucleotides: TGTGCCAGTAGTAGGTGGGCTCCGAACACTGAAGCTTTCTTT.

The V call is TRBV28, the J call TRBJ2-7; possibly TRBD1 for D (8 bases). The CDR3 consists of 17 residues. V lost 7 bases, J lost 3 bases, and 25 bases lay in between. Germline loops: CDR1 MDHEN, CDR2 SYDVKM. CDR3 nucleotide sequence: TGTGCCAGCACTCCCTTGGGGGGGACAGGTGGAAGCTACGAGCAGTACTTC. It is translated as CASTPLGGTGGSYEQYF. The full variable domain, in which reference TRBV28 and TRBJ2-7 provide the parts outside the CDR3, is DVKVTQSSRYLVKRTGEKVFLECVQDMDHENMFWYRQDPGLGLRLIYFSYDVKMKEKGDIPEGYSVSREKKERFSLILESASTNQTSMYLCASTPLGGTGGSYEQYFGPGTRLTVT.

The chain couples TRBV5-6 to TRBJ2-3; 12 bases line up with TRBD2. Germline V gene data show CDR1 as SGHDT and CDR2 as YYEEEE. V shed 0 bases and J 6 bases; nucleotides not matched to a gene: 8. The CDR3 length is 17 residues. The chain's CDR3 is CASSLVASGGVRDTQYF. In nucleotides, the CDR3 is TGTGCCAGCAGCTTGGTGGCTAGCGGGGGGGTACGGGATACGCAGTATTTT.

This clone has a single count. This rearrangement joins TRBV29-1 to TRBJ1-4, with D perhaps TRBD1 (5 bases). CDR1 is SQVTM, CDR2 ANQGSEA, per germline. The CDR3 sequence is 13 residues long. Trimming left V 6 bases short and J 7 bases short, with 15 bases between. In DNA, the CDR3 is TGCAGCGTCGGAACAGGCGACCTTGAAAAACTGTTTTTT. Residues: CSVGTGDLEKLFF.

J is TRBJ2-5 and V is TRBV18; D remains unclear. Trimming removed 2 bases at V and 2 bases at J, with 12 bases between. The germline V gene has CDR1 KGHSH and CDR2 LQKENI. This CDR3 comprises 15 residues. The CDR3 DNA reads TGTGCCAGCTCACCAAATACTGGGCCGCAAGAGACCCAGTACTTC. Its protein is CASSPNTGPQETQYF.

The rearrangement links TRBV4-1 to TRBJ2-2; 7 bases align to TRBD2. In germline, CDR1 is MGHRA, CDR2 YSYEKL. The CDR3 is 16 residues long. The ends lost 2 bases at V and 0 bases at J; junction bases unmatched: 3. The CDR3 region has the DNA TGCGCCAGCAGCCAAAGACTAGCACCGAACACCGGGGAGCTGTTTTTT. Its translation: CASSQRLAPNTGELFF.

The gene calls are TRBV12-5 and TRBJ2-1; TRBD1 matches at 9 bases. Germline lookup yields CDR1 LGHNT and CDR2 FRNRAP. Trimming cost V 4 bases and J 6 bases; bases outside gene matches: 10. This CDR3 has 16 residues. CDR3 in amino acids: CASGWGSGQGVNEQFF. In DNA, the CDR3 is TGTGCTAGTGGTTGGGGGTCGGGACAGGGCGTCAATGAGCAGTTCTTC. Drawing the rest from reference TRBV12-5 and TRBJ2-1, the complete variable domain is DARVTQTPRHKVTEMGQEVTMRCQPILGHNTVFWYRQTMMQGLELLAYFRNRAPLDDSGMPKDRFSAEMPDATLATLKIQPSEPRDSAVYFCASGWGSGQGVNEQFFGPGTRLTVL.

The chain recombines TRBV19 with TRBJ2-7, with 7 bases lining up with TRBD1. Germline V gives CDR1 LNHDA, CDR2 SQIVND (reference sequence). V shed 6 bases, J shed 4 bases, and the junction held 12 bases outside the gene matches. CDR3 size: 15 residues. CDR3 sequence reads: CASSPSDRSSYEQYF. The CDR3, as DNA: TGTGCCAGTAGCCCTTCGGACAGGTCCTCTTACGAGCAGTACTTC.

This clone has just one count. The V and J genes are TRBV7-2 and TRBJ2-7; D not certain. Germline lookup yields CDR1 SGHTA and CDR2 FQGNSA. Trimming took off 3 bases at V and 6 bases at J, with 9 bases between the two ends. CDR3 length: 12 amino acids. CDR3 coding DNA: TGTGCCAGCAGCTTTTCTAGTCGCGAGCAGTACTTC. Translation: CASSFSSREQYF.

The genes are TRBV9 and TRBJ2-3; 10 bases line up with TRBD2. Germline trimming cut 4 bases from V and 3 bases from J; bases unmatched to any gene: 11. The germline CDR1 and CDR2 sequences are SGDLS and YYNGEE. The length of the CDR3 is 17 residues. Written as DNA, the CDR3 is TGTGCCAGCAGCTTCCGCGGAGCGGGGGGGCCTACAGATACGCAGTATTTT. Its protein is CASSFRGAGGPTDTQYF.

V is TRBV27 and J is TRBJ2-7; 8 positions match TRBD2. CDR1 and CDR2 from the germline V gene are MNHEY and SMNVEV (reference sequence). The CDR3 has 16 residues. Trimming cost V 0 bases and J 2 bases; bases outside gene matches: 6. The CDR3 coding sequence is TGTGCCAGCAGTTTATCCCGGGAGGGCTGGGCCTACGAGCAGTACTTC. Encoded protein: CASSLSREGWAYEQYF.

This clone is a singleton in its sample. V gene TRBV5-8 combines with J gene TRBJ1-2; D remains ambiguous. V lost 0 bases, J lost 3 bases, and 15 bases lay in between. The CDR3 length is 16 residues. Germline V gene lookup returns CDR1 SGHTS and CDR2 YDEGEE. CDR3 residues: CASSLATRAHDYGYTF. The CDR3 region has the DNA TGTGCCAGCAGCTTGGCTACTAGGGCCCACGACTATGGCTACACCTTC.

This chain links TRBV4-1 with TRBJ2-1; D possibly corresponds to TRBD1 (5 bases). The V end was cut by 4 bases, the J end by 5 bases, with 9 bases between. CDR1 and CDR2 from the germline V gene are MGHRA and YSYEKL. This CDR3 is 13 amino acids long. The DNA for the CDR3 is TGCGCCAGCAGCCGCAGGGAACACAATGAGCAGTTCTTC. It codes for CASSRREHNEQFF.

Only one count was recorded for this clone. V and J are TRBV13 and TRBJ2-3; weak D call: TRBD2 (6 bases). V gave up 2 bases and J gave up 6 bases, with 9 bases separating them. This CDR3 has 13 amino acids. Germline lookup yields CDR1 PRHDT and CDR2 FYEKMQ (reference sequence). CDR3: CASSLSAGDTQYF. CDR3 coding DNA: TGTGCCAGCAGCTTAAGTGCGGGGGATACGCAGTATTTT.

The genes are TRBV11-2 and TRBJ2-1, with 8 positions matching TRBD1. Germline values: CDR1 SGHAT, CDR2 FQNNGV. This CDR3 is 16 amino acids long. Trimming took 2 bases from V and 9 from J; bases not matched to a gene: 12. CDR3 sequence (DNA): TGTGCCAGCAGCTTATTGGACAGGGTAGGTACTGGTGAGCAGTTCTTC. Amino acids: CASSLLDRVGTGEQFF.

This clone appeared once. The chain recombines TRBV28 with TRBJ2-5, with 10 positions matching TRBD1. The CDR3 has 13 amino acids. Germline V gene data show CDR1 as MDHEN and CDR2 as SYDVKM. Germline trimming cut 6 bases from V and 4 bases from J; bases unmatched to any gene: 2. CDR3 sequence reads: CASRGQGRETQYF. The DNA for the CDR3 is TGTGCCAGCAGGGGACAGGGGCGAGAGACCCAGTACTTC.